A selection of T cell receptor beta chains follows, all from one sample in a study of a mutant IDH1 vaccine in newly diagnosed glioma. Sequencing used immunoSEQ multiplex PCR; TCRdb keeps in-frame clones, though not all of them. This sample carries 15,000 to 20,000 clones, around four fifths of them seen once, and the ten largest clones take about 9.1%. Sequencing was performed on PBMCs, taken from a glioma patient treated with radiotherapy, temozolomide or both. The receptors come from a man aged 40-49 years with glioma. Each CDR3 is given with its conserved first and last residue. A D gene is named only where the DNA matches it firmly. Size is omitted from some rows. Given values are once, few, many or a class for expanded clones.

d_gene	v_gene	j_gene	abundance	CDR3aa	CDR3nt
NA	TRBV6-1	TRBJ1-1	NA	CASSPPRMNTEAFF	TGTGCCAGCAGTCCCCCCCGAATGAACACTGAAGCTTTCTTT
TRBD1	TRBV11-3	TRBJ1-5	NA	CASSLDFGTDSNQPQHF	TGTGCCAGCAGCTTAGATTTTGGGACAGATAGCAATCAGCCCCAGCATTTT
TRBD1	TRBV4-1	TRBJ1-5	NA	CASSQDQGQGSQPQHF	TGCGCCAGCAGCCAAGATCAGGGACAGGGGAGTCAGCCCCAGCATTTT
TRBD1	TRBV5-4	TRBJ2-1	NA	CASSLGFHRDSLYNEQFF	TGTGCCAGCAGCTTGGGGTTCCACCGGGACAGTCTATACAATGAGCAGTTCTTC
NA	TRBV6-1	TRBJ2-5	NA	CASSERPETQYF	TGTGCCAGCAGTGAACGGCCTGAGACCCAGTACTTC
NA	TRBV2	TRBJ1-6	NA	CASSEWAGFPLGSPLHF	TGTGCCAGCAGTGAATGGGCAGGGTTCCCCCTCGGTTCACCCCTCCACTTT
NA	TRBV11-2	TRBJ2-1	NA	CASSLGPSGPAHNEQFF	TGTGCCAGCAGCTTAGGTCCTAGTGGGCCAGCGCACAATGAGCAGTTCTTC
TRBD2	TRBV18	TRBJ2-1	NA	CASSPRNSGGPDNEQFF	TGTGCCAGCTCACCAAGGAATAGCGGGGGTCCGGACAATGAGCAGTTCTTC
TRBD2	TRBV5-1	TRBJ2-1	NA	CASSRRTAGANEQFF	TGCGCCAGCAGCCGGAGGACAGCGGGAGCCAATGAGCAGTTCTTC
NA	TRBV28	TRBJ2-3	NA	CATETAVRNVAHTDTQYF	TGTGCCACCGAAACGGCTGTCAGGAACGTAGCCCACACAGATACGCAGTATTTT
NA	TRBV19	TRBJ2-4	NA	CASSEGGYKNIQYF	TGTGCCAGTAGTGAGGGCGGGTACAAAAACATTCAGTACTTC
NA	TRBV11-2	TRBJ2-3	NA	CASSLGSRGADTQYF	TGTGCCAGCAGCTTAGGAAGCAGGGGGGCAGATACGCAGTATTTT
NA	TRBV18	TRBJ1-6	few	CASSQEGVNSPLHF	TGTGCCAGCTCGCAAGAAGGGGTTAATTCACCCCTCCACTTT
TRBD2	TRBV29-1	TRBJ2-1	NA	CSVEERLAGGNNEQFF	TGCAGCGTTGAAGAAAGATTGGCGGGAGGAAACAATGAGCAGTTCTTC
TRBD2	TRBV6-4	TRBJ2-2	NA	CASSSASGDTGELFF	TGTGCCAGCAGTTCGGCTAGCGGAGACACCGGGGAGCTGTTTTTT
NA	TRBV2	TRBJ2-3	NA	CASSVLGGADTQYF	TGTGCCAGCAGTGTCCTAGGAGGCGCAGATACGCAGTATTTT
TRBD1	TRBV7-8	TRBJ1-1	NA	CASSLARQGARNTEAFF	TGTGCCAGCAGCTTAGCGCGACAGGGGGCGCGGAACACTGAAGCTTTCTTT
NA	TRBV11-2	TRBJ1-3	NA	CASSPQRSGNTIYF	TGTGCCAGCAGCCCCCAGCGCTCTGGAAACACCATATATTTT
NA	TRBV5-4	TRBJ1-1	NA	CASIRGDGEPEAFF	TGTGCCAGCATCAGGGGAGACGGCGAGCCTGAAGCTTTCTTT
TRBD1	TRBV18	TRBJ2-7	once	CASSSGTGSYEQYF	TGTGCCAGCTCGTCCGGGACAGGCTCCTACGAGCAGTACTTC
TRBD2	TRBV6-5	TRBJ2-7	once	CASSPELAGAYEQYF	TGTGCCAGCAGCCCCGAACTAGCGGGAGCATACGAGCAGTACTTC
NA	TRBV19	TRBJ1-5	NA	CASKDDYSNQPQHF	TGTGCCAGCAAGGATGATTATAGCAATCAGCCCCAGCATTTT
NA	TRBV7-2	TRBJ2-1	NA	CASSFSSTASNEQFF	TGTGCCAGCAGCTTCTCCTCCACGGCTTCCAATGAGCAGTTCTTC
TRBD2	TRBV5-1	TRBJ2-1	NA	CASSLAPGGPRNNEQFF	TGCGCCAGCAGCTTGGCCCCGGGAGGGCCAAGAAACAATGAGCAGTTCTTC
TRBD1	TRBV29-1	TRBJ2-1	NA	CSVRDRAGNEQFF	TGCAGCGTCCGGGACAGGGCGGGCAATGAGCAGTTCTTC
NA	TRBV7-2	TRBJ2-3	NA	CASSPGRGSTDTQYF	TGTGCCAGCAGCCCCGGGCGGGGCTCCACAGATACGCAGTATTTT
NA	TRBV11-2	TRBJ1-1	NA	CASSQGQGAFF	TGTGCCAGCAGCCAAGGGCAAGGAGCTTTCTTT
NA	TRBV30	TRBJ2-1	NA	CAWSVSGLASYNEQFF	TGTGCCTGGAGTGTATCTGGTCTAGCCTCCTACAATGAGCAGTTCTTC
TRBD2	TRBV2	TRBJ2-2	NA	CASRRTSGDNTGELFF	TGTGCCAGCAGGAGGACTAGCGGAGATAACACCGGGGAGCTGTTTTTT
TRBD1	TRBV6-4	TRBJ1-6	NA	CASRGTDLNSPLHF	TGTGCCAGCAGAGGGACAGACTTGAATTCACCCCTCCACTTT
NA	TRBV16	TRBJ1-2	NA	CASSQSGEYGYTF	TGTGCCAGCAGCCAATCAGGGGAATATGGCTACACCTTC
NA	TRBV19	TRBJ2-5	NA	CASSIGAAVRTQYF	TGTGCCAGTAGTATAGGAGCGGCTGTTCGGACCCAGTACTTC
TRBD1	TRBV6-5	TRBJ1-1	NA	CASLRGTGVNTEAFF	TGTGCCAGCCTTAGGGGCACAGGGGTGAACACTGAAGCTTTCTTT
NA	TRBV4-2	TRBJ2-7	once	CASSQDMGNPYEQYF	TGTGCCAGCAGCCAAGATATGGGGAATCCTTACGAGCAGTACTTC
NA	TRBV11-2	TRBJ1-1	few	CASSLTLGDTEAFF	TGTGCCAGCAGCTTGACACTAGGGGACACTGAAGCTTTCTTT
NA	TRBV4-3	TRBJ2-3	NA	CASSHSHIPDTQYF	TGCGCCAGCAGCCATTCCCATATTCCAGATACGCAGTATTTT
TRBD1	TRBV18	TRBJ1-1	NA	CASSLMGGQENTEAFF	TGTGCCAGCTCCCTCATGGGGGGACAGGAGAACACTGAAGCTTTCTTT
TRBD1	TRBV7-2	TRBJ2-5	NA	CASSMTGTQETQYF	TGTGCCAGCAGCATGACAGGGACCCAAGAGACCCAGTACTTC
TRBD2	TRBV11-2	TRBJ2-1	NA	CASSGTSGSTYNEQFF	TGTGCCAGCAGCGGGACTAGCGGGAGCACCTACAATGAGCAGTTCTTC
NA	TRBV6-5	TRBJ2-3	NA	CASSWPGTDTQYF	TGTGCCAGCAGTTGGCCGGGCACAGATACGCAGTATTTT
TRBD1	TRBV9	TRBJ1-2	NA	CASSAGQGATYYGYTF	TGTGCCAGCAGCGCGGGACAGGGAGCGACCTACTATGGCTACACCTTC
TRBD1	TRBV2	TRBJ2-4	NA	CASRDRSLVKNIQYF	TGTGCCAGCAGGGACAGGAGTCTTGTCAAAAACATTCAGTACTTC
TRBD1	TRBV4-3	TRBJ1-4	medium-sized	CASSQGDRLNEKLFF	TGCGCCAGCAGCCAAGGGGACAGACTGAATGAAAAACTGTTTTTT
NA	TRBV5-1	TRBJ2-1	NA	CASSLGSSGSYNEQFF	TGCGCCAGCAGCCTTGGGTCCAGCGGCTCCTACAATGAGCAGTTCTTC
TRBD1	TRBV6-5	TRBJ1-1	NA	CASSYTGTANTEAFF	TGTGCCAGCAGTTACACCGGGACAGCGAACACTGAAGCTTTCTTT
NA	TRBV13	TRBJ1-3	NA	CASSLGGNTIYF	TGTGCCAGCAGCTTAGGGGGAAACACCATATATTTT
NA	TRBV7-8	TRBJ1-5	NA	CASRQSMGGDSNQPQHF	TGTGCCAGCAGACAATCTATGGGTGGGGATAGCAATCAGCCCCAGCATTTT
NA	TRBV6-5	TRBJ1-6	few	CASSRIQGRNSPLHF	TGTGCCAGCAGTAGAATACAGGGACGGAATTCACCCCTCCACTTT
TRBD2	TRBV4-3	TRBJ2-1	NA	CASSQEPSGYNEQFF	TGCGCCAGCAGCCAAGAACCTAGCGGTTACAATGAGCAGTTCTTC
NA	TRBV7-9	TRBJ1-2	once	CASRVDLSNYGYTF	TGTGCCAGCCGGGTGGACCTGTCTAACTATGGCTACACCTTC
TRBD1	TRBV7-2	TRBJ1-2	NA	CASTGGRGRSSGYTF	TGTGCCAGCACTGGAGGGAGGGGGCGCTCGTCTGGCTACACCTTC
TRBD1	TRBV12-5	TRBJ1-4	few	CASQTGINEKLFF	TGTGCTAGCCAGACAGGGATAAATGAAAAACTGTTTTTT
NA	TRBV7-2	TRBJ2-2	few	CASSFLPQATGELFF	TGTGCCAGCAGCTTTTTACCCCAGGCCACCGGGGAGCTGTTTTTT
NA	TRBV5-6	TRBJ2-2	few	CASSSRQPRPNTGELFF	TGTGCCAGCAGCTCAAGACAGCCCCGCCCGAACACCGGGGAGCTGTTTTTT
TRBD2	TRBV5-4	TRBJ2-1	NA	CASSLGLAGNFLEQFF	TGTGCCAGCAGCTTGGGTCTAGCGGGAAACTTTCTTGAGCAGTTCTTC
NA	TRBV2	TRBJ2-1	NA	CASSAIADEQFF	TGTGCCAGCAGTGCCATAGCGGATGAGCAGTTCTTC
NA	TRBV7-7	TRBJ1-4	NA	CASSFRGNEKLFF	TGTGCCAGCAGCTTCCGGGGAAATGAAAAACTGTTTTTT
TRBD1	TRBV6-5	TRBJ1-2	NA	CASSSTGTNYGYTF	TGTGCCAGCAGTTCGACAGGGACTAACTATGGCTACACCTTC